The rows below give T cell receptor beta chains drawn from one sample of a study of shared clonotypes between healthy human individuals. Only in-frame clones appear in the TCRdb table, and some are missing; sequencing was by immunoSEQ multiplex PCR. The table records 2 million to 2.5 million clones, roughly 96% of them present only once. What was sequenced was naive CD4+ T cells sorted from blood. All receptors come from a man aged 18 to 29 in good health. The CDR3 runs from the conserved cysteine through the conserved F or W. A D gene is named only where the DNA matches it firmly. Clone size is stated in some rows and not others, as once, few, many or a class when expanded.

J: TRBJ1-2; size: -; V: TRBV6-5; D: -; DNA: TGTGCCAGCAGTTACTCTAGGGGCGGCTACACCTTC; CDR3: CASSYSRGGYTF
J: TRBJ1-2; size: -; V: TRBV19; D: TRBD1; DNA: TGTGCCAGTAACCGGGACAGTCTTGGTCACTATGGCTACACCTTC; CDR3: CASNRDSLGHYGYTF
J: TRBJ2-5; size: -; V: TRBV5-1; D: -; DNA: TGCGCCAGCGATACAGGGTCCCTATCCCAAGAGACCCAGTACTTC; CDR3: CASDTGSLSQETQYF
J: TRBJ2-3; size: -; V: TRBV29-1; D: TRBD2; DNA: TGCAGCGTCCTAGCGGGGGTGGATACGCAGTATTTT; CDR3: CSVLAGVDTQYF
J: TRBJ2-3; size: -; V: TRBV18; D: -; DNA: TGTGCCAGCTCACCACGGGATGGCACAGATACGCAGTATTTT; CDR3: CASSPRDGTDTQYF
J: TRBJ2-3; size: -; V: TRBV15; D: -; DNA: TGTGCCACCAGCAGAGTGCCAGATACGCAGTATTTT; CDR3: CATSRVPDTQYF
J: TRBJ1-5; size: -; V: TRBV6-5; D: -; DNA: TGTGCCAGCAGCTACCAGGGTGGAAGCAATCAGCCCCAGCATTTT; CDR3: CASSYQGGSNQPQHF
J: TRBJ2-4; size: -; V: TRBV7-9; D: TRBD1; DNA: TGCGCCAGCAGCTTAGTGGTTGGGACAGGGTTAGCCAAAAACATTCAGTACTTC; CDR3: CASSLVVGTGLAKNIQYF
J: TRBJ2-5; size: -; V: TRBV10-3; D: TRBD2; DNA: TGTGCCATCAGCACTAGCGGGGAGGCTGAGACCCAGTACTTC; CDR3: CAISTSGEAETQYF
J: TRBJ2-5; size: -; V: TRBV2; D: TRBD1; DNA: TGTGCCAGCAGGAGGGGACAGGCGATGGAAGAGACCCAGTACTTC; CDR3: CASRRGQAMEETQYF
J: TRBJ2-5; size: -; V: TRBV2; D: -; DNA: TGTGCCAGCAGCATTGAGGAGACCCAGTACTTC; CDR3: CASSIEETQYF
J: TRBJ1-4; size: -; V: TRBV5-1; D: -; DNA: TGCGCCAGCAGCATGGGGGGCTCTAGAGAAAAACTGTTTTTT; CDR3: CASSMGGSREKLFF
J: TRBJ2-4; size: -; V: TRBV2; D: -; DNA: TGTGCCAGCAGTGACGGAGGGAAAGCCAAAAACATTCAGTACTTC; CDR3: CASSDGGKAKNIQYF
J: TRBJ2-1; size: -; V: TRBV9; D: -; DNA: TGTGCCAGCAGCGTAGATTTAGGCCGGGGGCGGGAGCAGTTCAATGAGCAGTTCTTC; CDR3: CASSVDLGRGREQFNEQFF
J: TRBJ2-1; size: -; V: TRBV10-3; D: TRBD2; DNA: TGTGCCATCAGCCCGGGACTAGCGGCCAACAATGAGCAGTTCTTC; CDR3: CAISPGLAANNEQFF
J: TRBJ2-1; size: -; V: TRBV10-3; D: -; DNA: TGTGCCATCAGTGACGGGGCCCCCCATGAGCAGTTCTTC; CDR3: CAISDGAPHEQFF
J: TRBJ1-5; size: -; V: TRBV11-2; D: -; DNA: TGTGCCAGCAGCTTAGACAGGGGTCAGCCCCAGCATTTT; CDR3: CASSLDRGQPQHF
J: TRBJ2-6; size: -; V: TRBV10-3; D: -; DNA: TGTGCCATCGCAGGGGACTACAACGTCCTGACTTTC; CDR3: CAIAGDYNVLTF
J: TRBJ1-6; size: -; V: TRBV10-1; D: -; DNA: TGCGCCAGCAGTGATGTGGCTCCAAATTCACCCCTCCACTTT; CDR3: CASSDVAPNSPLHF
J: TRBJ2-1; size: -; V: TRBV5-3; D: -; DNA: TGTGCCAGAAGCTTTCCGGCACCCTACAATGAGCAGTTCTTC; CDR3: CARSFPAPYNEQFF
J: TRBJ1-5; size: -; V: TRBV18; D: -; DNA: TGTGCCAGCTCACCAGGGGCAGGGATCCGTCAGCCCCAGCATTTT; CDR3: CASSPGAGIRQPQHF
J: TRBJ2-3; size: -; V: TRBV6-5; D: TRBD1; DNA: TGTGCCAGCAGTTCGCAGGGGGCCGGGGATACGCAGTATTTT; CDR3: CASSSQGAGDTQYF
J: TRBJ2-5; size: -; V: TRBV5-6; D: -; DNA: TGTGCCAGCAGCTTGGTGTCAGGGCATCAAGAGACCCAGTACTTC; CDR3: CASSLVSGHQETQYF
J: TRBJ1-2; size: -; V: TRBV6-1; D: TRBD1; DNA: TGTGCCAGCAGCGGGGTTAGGGGGCCGAACTATGGCTACACCTTC; CDR3: CASSGVRGPNYGYTF
J: TRBJ1-5; size: -; V: TRBV28; D: -; DNA: TGTGCCAGCAGTTCTGGGGCCGCCGGACATAGCAATCAGCCCCAGCATTTT; CDR3: CASSSGAAGHSNQPQHF
J: TRBJ1-2; size: -; V: TRBV19; D: -; DNA: TGTGCCAGCAGTATGGCCATTTCGGTCGGCTATGGCTACACCTTC; CDR3: CASSMAISVGYGYTF
J: TRBJ1-1; size: -; V: TRBV5-4; D: -; DNA: TGTGCCAGCAGCTTGGGACGCACTGAAGCTTTCTTT; CDR3: CASSLGRTEAFF
J: TRBJ2-2; size: -; V: TRBV6-5; D: -; DNA: TGTGCCAGCAGTTACTCGAAGTGGGGGCGAACCGGGGAGCTGTTTTTT; CDR3: CASSYSKWGRTGELFF
J: TRBJ1-4; size: -; V: TRBV7-8; D: -; DNA: TGTGCCAGCAGAGGAAATGAAAAACTGTTTTTT; CDR3: CASRGNEKLFF
J: TRBJ2-7; size: -; V: TRBV6-1; D: TRBD2; DNA: TGTGCCAGCAGTTCGGGGAGGGCCGCATACGAGCAGTACTTC; CDR3: CASSSGRAAYEQYF
J: TRBJ2-7; size: many; V: TRBV5-1; D: -; DNA: TGCGCCAGCAGCTTGAATTTAGACAGAATCTACGAGCAGTACTTC; CDR3: CASSLNLDRIYEQYF
J: TRBJ1-5; size: -; V: TRBV14; D: TRBD1; DNA: TGTGCCAGCAGCGCCGGACAGGGGGATCAGCCCCAGCATTTT; CDR3: CASSAGQGDQPQHF
J: TRBJ1-2; size: -; V: TRBV4-1; D: -; DNA: TGCGCCAGCAGCCCTGGGTTAGCAGCCTCTAACTATGGCTACACCTTC; CDR3: CASSPGLAASNYGYTF
J: TRBJ1-1; size: -; V: TRBV6-5; D: TRBD1; DNA: TGTGCCAGCAGTATCGGACAGGGGATTGGGGCTTTCTTT; CDR3: CASSIGQGIGAFF
J: TRBJ1-1; size: -; V: TRBV7-2; D: TRBD1; DNA: TGTGCCAGCAGCTTAGTGGGACAGAAAGCTTTCTTT; CDR3: CASSLVGQKAFF
J: TRBJ2-7; size: -; V: TRBV30; D: TRBD2; DNA: TGTGCCGCCCGACTAGCGGGTACCTACGAGCAGTACTTC; CDR3: CAARLAGTYEQYF
J: TRBJ1-5; size: -; V: TRBV4-1; D: TRBD1; DNA: TGCGCCAGCAGCCAGGCGGTGGGACAGGTTAATCAGCCCCAGCATTTT; CDR3: CASSQAVGQVNQPQHF
J: TRBJ2-7; size: once; V: TRBV7-8; D: -; DNA: TGTGCCAGCAGCTTAGGAGACAGTAGGAACGAGCAGTACTTC; CDR3: CASSLGDSRNEQYF
J: TRBJ2-7; size: -; V: TRBV29-1; D: TRBD1; DNA: TGCAGCGTTGGACGACAGGGGGCCTACGAGCAGTACTTC; CDR3: CSVGRQGAYEQYF
J: TRBJ1-5; size: -; V: TRBV19; D: -; DNA: TGTGCCAGTAGTCCGACCAAGCAGCCCCAGCATTTT; CDR3: CASSPTKQPQHF